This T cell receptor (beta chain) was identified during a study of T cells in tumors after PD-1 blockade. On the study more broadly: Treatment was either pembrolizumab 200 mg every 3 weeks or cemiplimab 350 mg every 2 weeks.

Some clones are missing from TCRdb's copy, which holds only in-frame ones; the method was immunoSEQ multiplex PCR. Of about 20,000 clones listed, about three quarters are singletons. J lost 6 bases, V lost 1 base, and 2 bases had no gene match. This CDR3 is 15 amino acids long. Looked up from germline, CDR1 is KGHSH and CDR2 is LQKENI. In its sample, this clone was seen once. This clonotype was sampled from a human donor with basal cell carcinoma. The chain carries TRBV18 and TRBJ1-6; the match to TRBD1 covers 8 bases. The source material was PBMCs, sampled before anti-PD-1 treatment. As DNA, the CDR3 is TGTGCCAGCTCACCACGGACAGGGAGTAATTCACCCCTCCACTTT. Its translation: CASSPRTGSNSPLHF.